The entry that follows covers one TCR beta chain sequence. This entry belongs to a study of shared T cell receptors in the human thymus. Method: immunoSEQ multiplex PCR; TCRdb's copy keeps in-frame clones and lacks some. The table shows over 60,000 clones, with 90% to 95% occurring only once. Germline values: CDR1 MNHEY, CDR2 SMNVEV (reference sequence). The V and J ends lost 8 bases and 0 bases respectively, with 18 bases between them. The CDR3 has 16 residues. Source material: thymocytes. The J gene is TRBJ2-3, the V gene TRBV27; no reliable D call. The clonotype originates from a human donor. DNA of the CDR3: TGTGCCAGCTCTTGCCCCGATTGTTCTAGCACAGATACGCAGTATTTT. The encoded protein is CASSCPDCSSTDTQYF.